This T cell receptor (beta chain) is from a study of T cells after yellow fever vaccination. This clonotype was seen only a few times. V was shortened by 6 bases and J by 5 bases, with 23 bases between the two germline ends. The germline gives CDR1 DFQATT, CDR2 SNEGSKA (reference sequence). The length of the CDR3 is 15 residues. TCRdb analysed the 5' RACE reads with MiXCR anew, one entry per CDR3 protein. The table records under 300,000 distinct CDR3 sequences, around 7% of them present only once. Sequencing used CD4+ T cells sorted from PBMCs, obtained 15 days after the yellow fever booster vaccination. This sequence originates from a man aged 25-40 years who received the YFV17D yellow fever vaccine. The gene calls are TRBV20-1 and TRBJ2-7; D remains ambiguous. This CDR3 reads CSAAPQPAYPDEQYF. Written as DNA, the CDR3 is TGCAGTGCCGCCCCTCAACCGGCCTACCCTGACGAGCAGTACTTC.